This T cell receptor beta chain was identified in a study of blood T cells in healthy people across ages. A minimum of 5 micrograms of total RNA was extracted per sample. This clonotype was recorded a few times. A second PCR of about 7 to 12 cycles used a sample-barcoded 5' primer and a J-beta primer mix. TCRdb used MiXCR to reprocess the 5' RACE reads, holding one entry per CDR3 protein. The sample consists of over 700,000 distinct CDR3 sequences, 20% to 25% of them appearing once. This CDR3 is 12 amino acids long. The germline V and J ends were trimmed by 2 bases and 3 bases, with 7 bases remaining between them. Germline lookup yields CDR1 DFQATT and CDR2 SNEGSKA (reference sequence). This sample also appeared in a second study, on T cells of mothers and their children. That study reports: Each mother gave over 8 million TCR beta CDR3 reads; each child, about 2.8 million.

The chain combines TRBV20-1 with TRBJ2-5; a possible D gene is TRBD1 (5 bases). Sequenced material: blood. The source of this sequence is a boy aged 5-17 years in good health. CDR3: CSARFREETQYF. The CDR3 DNA sequence: TGCAGTGCTAGATTCAGGGAAGAGACCCAGTACTTC.